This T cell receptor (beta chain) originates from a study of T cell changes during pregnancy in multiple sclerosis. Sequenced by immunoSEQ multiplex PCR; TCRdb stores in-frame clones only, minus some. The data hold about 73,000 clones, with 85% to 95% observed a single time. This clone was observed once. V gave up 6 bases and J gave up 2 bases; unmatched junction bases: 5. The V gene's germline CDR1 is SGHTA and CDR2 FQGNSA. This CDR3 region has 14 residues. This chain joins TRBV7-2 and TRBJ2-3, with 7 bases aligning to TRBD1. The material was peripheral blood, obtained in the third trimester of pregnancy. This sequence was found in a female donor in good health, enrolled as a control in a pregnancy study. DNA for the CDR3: TGTGCCAGCAGTTCAGGGGGTACCACAGATACGCAGTATTTT. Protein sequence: CASSSGGTTDTQYF.